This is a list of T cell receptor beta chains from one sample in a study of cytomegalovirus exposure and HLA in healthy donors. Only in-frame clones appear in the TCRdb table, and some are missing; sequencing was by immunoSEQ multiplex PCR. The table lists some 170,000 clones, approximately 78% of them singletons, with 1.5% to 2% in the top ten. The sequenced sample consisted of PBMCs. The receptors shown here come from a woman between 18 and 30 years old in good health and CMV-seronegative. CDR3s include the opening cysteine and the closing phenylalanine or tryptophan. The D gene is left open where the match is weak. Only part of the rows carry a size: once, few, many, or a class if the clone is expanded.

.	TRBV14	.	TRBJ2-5	CASSQDLAETQYF	TGTGCCAGCAGCCAAGATCTGGCCGAGACCCAGTACTTC
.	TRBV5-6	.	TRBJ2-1	CASSSLLFSYNEQFF	TGTGCCAGCAGCTCTCTCTTATTCTCCTACAATGAGCAGTTCTTC
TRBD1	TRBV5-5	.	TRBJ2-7	CASSQDRANQFSYEQYF	TGTGCCAGCAGCCAGGACAGGGCCAACCAGTTCTCCTACGAGCAGTACTTC
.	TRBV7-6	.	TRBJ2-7	CASTPGQDSYEQYF	TGTGCCAGCACCCCCGGCCAGGATTCCTACGAGCAGTACTTC
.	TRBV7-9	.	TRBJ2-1	CASSATGDGEQFF	TGTGCCAGCAGCGCAACGGGAGATGGTGAGCAGTTCTTC
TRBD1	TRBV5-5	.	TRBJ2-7	CASSLVSPGSDRGYEQYF	TGTGCCAGCAGCTTGGTCTCGCCGGGGTCGGACAGGGGCTACGAGCAGTACTTC
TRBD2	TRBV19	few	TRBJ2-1	CASTRLAGDTYNEQFF	TGTGCCAGTACCCGACTAGCGGGAGATACCTACAATGAGCAGTTCTTC
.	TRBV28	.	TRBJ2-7	CASSSPGSSSYEQYF	TGTGCCAGCAGTTCCCCCGGGAGCAGTTCCTACGAGCAGTACTTC
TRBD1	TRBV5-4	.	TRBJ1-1	CASSLGDREVDTEAFF	TGTGCCAGCAGCTTGGGCGACAGGGAGGTTGACACTGAAGCTTTCTTT
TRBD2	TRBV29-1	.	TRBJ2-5	CSVDTSGSLETQYF	TGCAGCGTTGACACTAGCGGGAGTTTAGAGACCCAGTACTTC
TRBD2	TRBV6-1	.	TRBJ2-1	CASQLAGNNEQFF	TGTGCCAGCCAGCTAGCGGGAAACAATGAGCAGTTCTTC
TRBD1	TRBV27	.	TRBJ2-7	CASSLWARDRVHEQYF	TGTGCCAGCAGTTTATGGGCCCGGGACAGGGTACACGAGCAGTACTTC
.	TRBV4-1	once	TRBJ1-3	CASSQDGGLIRNTIYF	TGCGCCAGCAGCCAAGATGGAGGGTTAATTCGGAACACCATATATTTT
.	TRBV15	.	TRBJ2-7	CATSRQLGMSYEQYF	TGTGCCACCAGCAGACAACTCGGGATGTCCTACGAGCAGTACTTC
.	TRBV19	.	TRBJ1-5	CAPVVLWGAQHF	TGTGCCCCAGTAGTTCTTTGGGGGGCCCAGCATTTT